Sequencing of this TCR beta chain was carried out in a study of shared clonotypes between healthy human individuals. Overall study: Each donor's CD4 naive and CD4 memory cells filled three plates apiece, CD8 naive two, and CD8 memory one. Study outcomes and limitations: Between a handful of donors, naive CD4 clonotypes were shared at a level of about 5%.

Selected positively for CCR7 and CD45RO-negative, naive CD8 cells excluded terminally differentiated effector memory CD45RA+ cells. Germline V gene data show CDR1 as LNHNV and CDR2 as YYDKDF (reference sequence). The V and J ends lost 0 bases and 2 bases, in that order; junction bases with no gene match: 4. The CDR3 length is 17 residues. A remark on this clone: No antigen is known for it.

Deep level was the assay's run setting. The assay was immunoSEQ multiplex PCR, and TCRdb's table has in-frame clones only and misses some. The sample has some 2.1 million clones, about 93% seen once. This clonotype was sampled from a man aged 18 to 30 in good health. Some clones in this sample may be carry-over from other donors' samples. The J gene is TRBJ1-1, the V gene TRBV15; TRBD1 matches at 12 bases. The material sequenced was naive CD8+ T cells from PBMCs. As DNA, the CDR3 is TGTGCCACCAGCAGAGATAGGGGACAGGGGGCTAACACTGAAGCTTTCTTT. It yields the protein CATSRDRGQGANTEAFF.